The 18 T cell receptor beta chains in this list originate from one sample, sequenced in a study of T-cell memory formation after mild COVID-19 (dated by TCRdb to the early 2020s). Library prep was done by 5' RACE. Reads for this sample came from an Illumina NovaSeq 6000. TCRdb itself trimmed the public reads at Q25 with fastp, ran MiXCR and retained productive beta chains. Every distinct CDR3 protein forms one entry, paired with its most common genes and DNA. The sample table records some 490,000 distinct CDR3 sequences; around a sixth of these occur just once. 9% to 15% of the sample comes from the top ten. Material for sequencing was PBMCs or a T cell subset sorted from them (not recorded which). Every receptor here comes from an adult woman who had mild COVID-19 (a few samples of this study predate the infection). The sample titles of this study are shuffled in the database, so cell type and time point are left out; the donor was told from shared clones.

This clonotype has only a few counts. The chain has TRBV15 and TRBJ2-7; TRBD2 aligns across 7 bases. After removal of 6 bases from V and 2 bases from J, the junction contained 13 bases not matched to a gene. CDR1 is LNHNV and CDR2 is YYDKDF in the germline V gene (reference sequence). The CDR3 is 16 amino acids. The CDR3 loop reads CATSRGTGGSPYEQYF. The CDR3 nucleotides are TGTGCCACCAGTCGTGGAACGGGAGGTTCCCCCTACGAGCAGTACTTC.

The V gene is TRBV5-1, the J gene TRBJ1-1; 12 positions match TRBD1. V lost 4 bases, J lost 5 bases, and 12 bases stayed unmatched. This CDR3 has 17 residues. CDR1 and CDR2 from the germline V gene are SGHRS and YFSETQ. CDR3 DNA: TGCGCCAGCAGCACCCGGGACAGGGGGCGCGAGGGTACTGAAGCTTTCTTT. Translation: CASSTRDRGREGTEAFF.

The V call is TRBV9, the J call TRBJ1-6; TRBD1 matches 9 bases. The CDR3 has 15 residues. Germline V CDR1 and CDR2: SGDLS, YYNGEE. J gave up 7 bases and V 4 bases, and 6 bases lay outside the gene matches. CDR3 nucleotides: TGTGCCAGCAGCCCCCGGACAGGGGAGAATTCACCCCTCCACTTT. Its translation: CASSPRTGENSPLHF.

V and J are TRBV7-9 and TRBJ2-1, with TRBD1 as a possible D gene (6 bases). The germline V gene encodes CDR1 SEHNR and CDR2 FQNEAQ (reference sequence). There are 14 residues in the CDR3. The CDR3 DNA sequence: TGTGCAGAGGGTCAGGGGTCCTCCTACAATGAGCAGTTCTTC. Its translation is CAEGQGSSYNEQFF.

In its sample, this clonotype was seen many times. The chain employs TRBV20-1 and TRBJ2-2; TRBD1 matches at 9 bases. The V and J ends lost 4 bases and 2 bases, in that order; junction bases with no gene match: 2. Per the germline V gene, CDR1 is DFQATT and CDR2 is SNEGSKA (reference sequence). There are 14 residues in the CDR3. CDR3 coding DNA: TGCAGTGCTAAACAGGGGGCTAACACCGGGGAGCTGTTTTTT. Translation: CSAKQGANTGELFF.

The chain links TRBV7-9 to TRBJ2-7, with 9 bases fitting TRBD1. This CDR3 has 16 amino acids. Germline-derived CDR1 and CDR2 are SEHNR and FQNEAQ (reference sequence). After removal of 5 bases from V and 1 base from J, the junction contained 9 bases not matched to a gene. As DNA, the CDR3 is TGTGCCAGCAGCCAGCCTAGGGACAGGGTGTCCTACGAGCAGTACTTC. It translates to CASSQPRDRVSYEQYF.

The chain employs TRBV7-9 and TRBJ2-5; unclear D gene. V lost 0 bases to trimming and J lost 7 bases, with 9 bases between them. The CDR3 length is 13 residues. Germline CDR1 is SEHNR and CDR2 is FQNEAQ (reference sequence). The CDR3 nucleotides are TGTGCCAGCAGCTTAGCCTCCGAAGGGACCCAGTACTTC. It yields the protein CASSLASEGTQYF.

This sequence joins TRBV4-1 and TRBJ2-5; D gene ambiguous. CDR3 size: 13 residues. Germline CDR1 MGHRA, CDR2 YSYEKL. Trimming stripped 5 bases from V and 3 bases from J, with 10 bases between. The CDR3 sequence: CASSFHREETQYF. CDR3 nucleotides: TGCGCCAGCAGCTTTCATCGCGAAGAGACCCAGTACTTC.

The chain links TRBV4-1 to TRBJ1-5; possible D gene TRBD1, 6 bases. V lost 3 bases and J 7 bases, leaving 25 bases between the germline ends. The V gene's germline CDR1 is MGHRA and CDR2 YSYEKL. The CDR3 runs 18 residues. This chain's CDR3 is CASSQRDTGPGAGQPQHF. Here the CDR3 DNA reads TGCGCCAGCAGCCAGAGGGATACGGGCCCGGGGGCCGGACAGCCCCAGCATTTT.

This clonotype has a handful of counts. Written as DNA, the CDR3 is TGCAGTGCTAGATTCGCCAGATCCTACGAGCAGTACTTC. Protein: CSARFARSYEQYF. The J gene is TRBJ2-7, the V gene TRBV20-1; no reliable D call. CDR1 DFQATT and CDR2 SNEGSKA come from the germline V gene (reference sequence). The CDR3 is 13 amino acids. V was trimmed by 2 bases and J by 1 base, leaving 9 bases between them.

The chain employs TRBV7-9 and TRBJ1-1; tentative D call: TRBD1 (5 bases). There are 11 residues in the CDR3. In germline, CDR1 is SEHNR, CDR2 FQNEAQ (reference sequence). Trimming pared 11 bases from V and 5 bases from J, leaving 12 bases between. This CDR3 reads CAGGEGTEAFF. In DNA, the CDR3 is TGTGCCGGCGGGGAGGGGACTGAAGCTTTCTTT.

The table lists this clonotype with many counts. The chain recombines TRBV7-2 with TRBJ2-3; D unclear. CDR3 length: 12 residues. CDR1 SGHTA and CDR2 FQGNSA come from the germline V gene. The V gene lost 5 bases and the J gene lost 2 bases, with 5 bases spanning the gap. The CDR3 is CASSQITDTQYF. CDR3 coding DNA: TGTGCCAGCAGCCAGATCACAGATACGCAGTATTTT. The entire variable domain, with the rest obtained from reference TRBV7-2 and TRBJ2-3, is as follows: GAGVSQSPSNKVTEKGKDVELRCDPISGHTALYWYRQSLGQGLEFLIYFQGNSAPDKSGLPSDRFSAERTGGSVSTLTIQRTQQEDSAVYLCASSQITDTQYFGPGTRLTVL.

The rearrangement joins TRBV7-3 to TRBJ2-3, with D possibly called TRBD1 or TRBD2 (5 bases each). Germline loops: CDR1 SGHTA, CDR2 FQGTGA. Deletions cut 1 base from V and 5 bases from J, with 13 bases between. This CDR3 is built from 15 residues. The CDR3 DNA reads as TGTGCCAGCAGCTTAATGGGGGATCGGGGAGATACGCAGTATTTT. This encodes CASSLMGDRGDTQYF.

This clonotype was detected a few times. This rearrangement joins TRBV4-2 to TRBJ1-2; 12 bases agree with TRBD1. The trim removed 1 base at V and 7 bases at J, leaving 1 base unmatched. This CDR3 is built from 14 residues. Germline values: CDR1 LGHNA, CDR2 YNFKEQ. For the CDR3, the DNA is TGTGCCAGCAGCCAAGGGGACAGGGGGCTTGGCTACACCTTC. Translated: CASSQGDRGLGYTF.

CDR3 protein: CASSPTMTDYEQYF. DNA for the CDR3: TGTGCCAGCTCACCCACCATGACGGACTACGAGCAGTACTTC. The rearrangement links TRBV18 to TRBJ2-7; D remains unclear. Germline CDR1 is KGHSH and CDR2 is LQKENI. The CDR3 length is 14 residues. The germline V and J ends were trimmed by 3 bases and 3 bases, with 12 bases remaining between them. The variable domain in full, with the rest retrieved from reference TRBV18 and TRBJ2-7, is NAGVMQNPRHLVRRRGQEARLRCSPMKGHSHVYWYRQLPEEGLKFMVYLQKENIIDESGMPKERFSAEFPKEGPSILRIQQVVRGDSAAYFCASSPTMTDYEQYFGPGTRLTVT.

V and J are TRBV10-3 and TRBJ2-6; D gene unclear. The CDR3 is 16 residues long. The germline V gene has CDR1 ENHRY and CDR2 SYGVKD. V lost 1 base and J lost 1, with 8 bases in between. In DNA, the CDR3 is TGTGCCATCAGTGAGTTAAAGCTTTCTGGGGCCAACGTCCTGACTTTC. It translates to CAISELKLSGANVLTF.

This clonotype has a handful of counts. This chain uses TRBV24-1 with TRBJ2-7; D tentatively fits TRBD1 or TRBD2 (5 bases each). Germline V gene sequence: CDR1 KGHDR, CDR2 SFDVKD. The CDR3 runs to 14 residues. The V and J ends lost 4 bases and 3 bases respectively, with 12 bases between them. The CDR3 nucleotides read TGTGCCACCAGTGAATCCGGGACCGGCTACGAGCAGTACTTC. It codes for CATSESGTGYEQYF.

The chain carries TRBV5-5 and TRBJ2-1, with D possibly being TRBD1 or TRBD2 (5 bases each). Trimming left V 4 bases short and J 4 bases short, with 12 bases between. The germline CDR1 and CDR2 sequences are SGHKS and YYEKEE (reference sequence). The CDR3 is made up of 14 amino acids. CDR3 protein: CASSNRDAYNEQFF. CDR3 coding DNA: TGTGCCAGCAGCAACCGGGACGCTTACAATGAGCAGTTCTTC.